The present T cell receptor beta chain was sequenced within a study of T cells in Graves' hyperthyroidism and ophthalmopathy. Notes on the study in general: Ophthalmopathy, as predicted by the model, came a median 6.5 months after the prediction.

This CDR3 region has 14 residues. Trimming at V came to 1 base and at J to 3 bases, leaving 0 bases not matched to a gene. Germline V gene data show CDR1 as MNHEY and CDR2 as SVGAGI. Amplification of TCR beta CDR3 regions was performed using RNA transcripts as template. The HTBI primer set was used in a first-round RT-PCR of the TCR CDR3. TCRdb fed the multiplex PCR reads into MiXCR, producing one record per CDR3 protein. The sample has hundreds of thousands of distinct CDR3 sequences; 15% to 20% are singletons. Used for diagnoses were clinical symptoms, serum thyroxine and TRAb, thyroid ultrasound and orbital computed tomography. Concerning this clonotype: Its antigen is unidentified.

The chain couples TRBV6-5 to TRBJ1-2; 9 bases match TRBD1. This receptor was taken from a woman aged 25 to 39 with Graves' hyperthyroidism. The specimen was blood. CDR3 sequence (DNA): TGTGCCAGCAGTTACTGGACAGGGGACTATGGCTACACCTTC. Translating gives CASSYWTGDYGYTF.